This T cell receptor beta chain was observed in a study of cytomegalovirus exposure and HLA in healthy donors. Background on the study: In terms of ancestry, the Caucasian-associated cluster contained around four fifths of the roughly 400 genotyped donors.

13 Jbeta primers and 60 Vbeta primers were used for the PCR. This table comes from immunoSEQ multiplex PCR, and its TCRdb copy is limited to in-frame clones, with some not included. The sample lists 100,000 to 150,000 clones, around three fifths occurring once. This clone showed up just a few times. Its antigen is not identified. Study observations and caveats: Apart from CMV serostatus, no immune exposure information was available. An analysis was carried out at a later point. It showed that HLA-associated TCR beta chains were more clonally expanded than equally common non-associated chains. A previous analysis found most TCR beta V segments productive roughly 87% or roughly 30% of the time.

Germline CDR1 reads SGHVS; CDR2 reads FNYEAQ. The CDR3 is made up of 14 amino acids. Trimming took 2 bases from V and 3 from J, leaving 10 bases between them. The chain has TRBV7-6 and TRBJ1-2; D may be TRBD1 (6 bases). The sequence was collected from a woman aged 35 to 49 in good health and CMV-seropositive. Sequences were obtained from PBMCs. The CDR3 DNA reads TGTGCCAGCAGCTTAACAGGGAGGGACTATGGCTACACCTTC. This sequence encodes CASSLTGRDYGYTF. Full variable domain (outside the CDR3, taken from reference TRBV7-6 and TRBJ1-2): GAGVSQSPRYKVTKRGQDVALRCDPISGHVSLYWYRQALGQGPEFLTYFNYEAQQDKSGLPNDRFSAERPEGSISTLTIQRTEQRDSAMYRCASSLTGRDYGYTFGSGTRLTVV.